The clone carrying this TCR beta chain appeared once. The sample belongs to a study of blood T cell repertoires in COVID-19. About the research overall: PBMCs, B-cell-depleted T cells, or T cells provided the cDNA or gDNA that made up the material.

The data were produced by immunoSEQ multiplex PCR, yet TCRdb's version contains in-frame clones alone and is incomplete. The repertoire holds 200,000 to 300,000 clones, with about 82% as singletons. Germline trimming cut 7 bases from V and 4 bases from J; bases unmatched to any gene: 13. The CDR3 contains 17 residues. Germline loops: CDR1 LNHDA, CDR2 SQIVND (reference sequence). What was sequenced was peripheral blood. This sequence was found in a man over 45 with COVID-19, enrolled during active disease. The chain is built from TRBV19 and TRBJ2-1, with 10 bases lining up with TRBD2. CDR3 sequence (DNA): TGTGCCAGTAATCGGGGGGCCACTAGCGGGACATACAATGAGCAGTTCTTC. It encodes CASNRGATSGTYNEQFF.